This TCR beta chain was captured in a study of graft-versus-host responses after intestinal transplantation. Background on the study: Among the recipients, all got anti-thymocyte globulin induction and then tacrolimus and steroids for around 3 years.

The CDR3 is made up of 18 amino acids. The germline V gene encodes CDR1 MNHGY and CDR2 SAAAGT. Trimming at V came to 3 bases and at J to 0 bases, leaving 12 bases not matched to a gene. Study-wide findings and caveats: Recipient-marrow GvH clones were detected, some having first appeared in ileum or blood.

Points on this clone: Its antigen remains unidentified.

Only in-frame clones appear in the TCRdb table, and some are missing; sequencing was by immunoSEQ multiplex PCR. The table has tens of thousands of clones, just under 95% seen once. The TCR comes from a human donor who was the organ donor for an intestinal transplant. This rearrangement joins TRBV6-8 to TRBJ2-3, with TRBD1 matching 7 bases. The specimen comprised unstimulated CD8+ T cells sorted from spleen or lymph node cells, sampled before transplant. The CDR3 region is CASSYRLLDRDSTDTQYF. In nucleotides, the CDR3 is TGTGCCAGCAGTTATCGTTTGCTTGACAGGGATAGCACAGATACGCAGTATTTT.